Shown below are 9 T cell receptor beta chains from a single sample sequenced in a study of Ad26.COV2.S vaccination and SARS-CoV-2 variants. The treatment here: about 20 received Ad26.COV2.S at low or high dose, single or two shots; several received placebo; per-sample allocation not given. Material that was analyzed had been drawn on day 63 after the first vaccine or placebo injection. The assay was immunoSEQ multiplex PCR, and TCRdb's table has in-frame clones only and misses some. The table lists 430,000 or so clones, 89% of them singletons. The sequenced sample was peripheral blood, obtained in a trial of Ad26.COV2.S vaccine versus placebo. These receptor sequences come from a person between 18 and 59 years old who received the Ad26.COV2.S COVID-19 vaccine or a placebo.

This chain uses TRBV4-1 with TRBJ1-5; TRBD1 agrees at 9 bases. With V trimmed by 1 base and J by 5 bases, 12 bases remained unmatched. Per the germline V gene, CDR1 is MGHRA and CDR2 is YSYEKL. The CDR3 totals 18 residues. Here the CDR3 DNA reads TGCGCCAGCAGCCAAGTGTATACGACAGGGGGGGATTATCAGCCCCAGCATTTT. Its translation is CASSQVYTTGGDYQPQHF.

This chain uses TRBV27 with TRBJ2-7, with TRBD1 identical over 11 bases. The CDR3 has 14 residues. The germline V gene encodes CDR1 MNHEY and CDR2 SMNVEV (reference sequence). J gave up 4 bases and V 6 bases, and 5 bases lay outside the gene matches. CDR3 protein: CASSRTGGMYEQYF. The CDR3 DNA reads TGTGCCAGCAGCCGGACAGGGGGCATGTACGAGCAGTACTTC.

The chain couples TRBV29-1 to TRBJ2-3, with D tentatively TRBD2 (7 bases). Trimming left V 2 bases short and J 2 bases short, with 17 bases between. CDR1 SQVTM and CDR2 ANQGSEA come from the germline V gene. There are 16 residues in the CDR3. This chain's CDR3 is CSVETGGETPTDTQYF. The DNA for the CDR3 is TGCAGCGTTGAAACGGGGGGCGAAACCCCCACAGATACGCAGTATTTT.

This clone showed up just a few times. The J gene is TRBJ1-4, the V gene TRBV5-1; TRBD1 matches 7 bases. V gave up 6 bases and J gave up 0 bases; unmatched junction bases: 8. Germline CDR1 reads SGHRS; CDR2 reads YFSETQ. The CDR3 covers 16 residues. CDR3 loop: CASKTGTEATNEKLFF. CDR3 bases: TGCGCCAGCAAAACCGGGACAGAGGCAACTAATGAAAAACTGTTTTTT.

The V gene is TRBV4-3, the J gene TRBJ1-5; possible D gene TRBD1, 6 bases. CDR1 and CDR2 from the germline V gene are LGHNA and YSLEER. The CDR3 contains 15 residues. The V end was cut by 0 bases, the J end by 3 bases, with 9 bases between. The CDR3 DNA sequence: TGCGCCAGCAGCCAAGATTGGACAGACAATCAGCCCCAGCATTTT. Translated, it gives CASSQDWTDNQPQHF.

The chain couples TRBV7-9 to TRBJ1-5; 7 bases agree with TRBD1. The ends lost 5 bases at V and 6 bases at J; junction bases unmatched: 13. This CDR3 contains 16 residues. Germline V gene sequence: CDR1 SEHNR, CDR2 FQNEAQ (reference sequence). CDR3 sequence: CASSGEWQGVFQPQHF. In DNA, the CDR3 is TGTGCCAGCAGCGGGGAGTGGCAGGGGGTTTTTCAGCCCCAGCATTTT.

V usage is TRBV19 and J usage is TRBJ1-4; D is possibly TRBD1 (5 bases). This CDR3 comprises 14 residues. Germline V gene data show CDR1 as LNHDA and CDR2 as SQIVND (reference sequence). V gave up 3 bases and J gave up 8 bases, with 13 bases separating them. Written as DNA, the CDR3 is TGTGCCAGTAGTATGCGGACCCAGGGCGAAAAACTGTTTTTT. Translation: CASSMRTQGEKLFF.

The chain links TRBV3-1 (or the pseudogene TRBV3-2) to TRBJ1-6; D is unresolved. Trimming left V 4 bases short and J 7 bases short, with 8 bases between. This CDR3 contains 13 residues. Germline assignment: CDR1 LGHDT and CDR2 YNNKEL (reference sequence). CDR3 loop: CASSRAANSPLHF. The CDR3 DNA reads TGTGCCAGCAGCCGCGCGGCCAATTCACCCCTCCACTTT.

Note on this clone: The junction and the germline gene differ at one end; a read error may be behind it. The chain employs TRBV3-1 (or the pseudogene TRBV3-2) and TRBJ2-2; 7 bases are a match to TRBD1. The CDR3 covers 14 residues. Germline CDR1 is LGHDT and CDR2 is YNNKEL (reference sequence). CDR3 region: CTSSPRQGIGELFF. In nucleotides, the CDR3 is TGTACCAGCAGCCCCAGACAGGGAATCGGGGAGCTGTTTTTT.